The clone carrying this TCR beta chain was seen a few times. This entry is derived from a study of blood T cells in healthy people across ages. A second PCR, run for roughly 7 to 12 cycles, used a sample-barcoded 5' primer plus a J-beta primer mix. TCRdb reanalysed the 5' RACE reads using MiXCR and keeps one entry per CDR3 protein. This sample has more than 1,000,000 distinct CDR3 sequences, with approximately 25% found just once. Germline V lookup: CDR1 MGHRA, CDR2 YSYEKL. J lost 8 bases, V lost 0 bases, and 5 bases had no gene match. The CDR3 length is 14 residues. The sample also formed part of further work on T cells of mothers and their children.

J is TRBJ1-1 and V is TRBV4-1; the match to TRBD1 covers 8 bases. The specimen was blood. This receptor was identified in a girl aged 2-15 years in good health. The CDR3 here is CASSQEGRGREAFF. The CDR3 nucleotides are TGCGCCAGCAGCCAAGAAGGCAGGGGGCGGGAAGCTTTCTTT.